This T cell receptor (beta chain) was obtained from a study of T cell changes during pregnancy in multiple sclerosis. The protocol was immunoSEQ multiplex PCR, while the TCRdb copy is restricted to in-frame clones and leaves out a portion. In the table there are under 80,000 clones, about nine tenths of which are singletons. CDR3 length equals 14 residues. CDR1 and CDR2 from the germline V gene are SGHDN and FVKESK. The V and J ends lost 4 bases and 5 bases respectively, with 11 bases between them. The source was peripheral blood, collected after pregnancy. This receptor was taken from a female donor in good health, enrolled as a control in a pregnancy study. The chain recombines TRBV14 with TRBJ2-2; tentative D call: TRBD2 (5 bases). The CDR3 loop is CASSRTPGTGELFF. The DNA of the CDR3 is TGTGCCAGCAGCCGAACACCGGGAACCGGGGAGCTGTTTTTT.